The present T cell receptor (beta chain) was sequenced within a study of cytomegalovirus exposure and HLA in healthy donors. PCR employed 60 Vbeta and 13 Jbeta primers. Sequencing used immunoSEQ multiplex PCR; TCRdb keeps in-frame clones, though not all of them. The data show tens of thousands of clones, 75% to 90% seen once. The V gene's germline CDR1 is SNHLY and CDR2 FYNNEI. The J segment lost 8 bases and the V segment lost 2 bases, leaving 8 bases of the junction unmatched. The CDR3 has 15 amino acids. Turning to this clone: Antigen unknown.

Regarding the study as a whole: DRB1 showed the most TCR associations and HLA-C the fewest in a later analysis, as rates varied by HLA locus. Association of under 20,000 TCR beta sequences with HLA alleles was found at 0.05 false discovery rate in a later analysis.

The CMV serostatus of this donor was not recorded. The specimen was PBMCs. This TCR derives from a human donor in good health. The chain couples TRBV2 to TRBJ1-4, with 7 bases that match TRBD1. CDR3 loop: CASSEPWDSLEKLFF. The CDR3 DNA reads TGTGCCAGCAGTGAACCCTGGGACAGCCTAGAAAAACTGTTTTTT.